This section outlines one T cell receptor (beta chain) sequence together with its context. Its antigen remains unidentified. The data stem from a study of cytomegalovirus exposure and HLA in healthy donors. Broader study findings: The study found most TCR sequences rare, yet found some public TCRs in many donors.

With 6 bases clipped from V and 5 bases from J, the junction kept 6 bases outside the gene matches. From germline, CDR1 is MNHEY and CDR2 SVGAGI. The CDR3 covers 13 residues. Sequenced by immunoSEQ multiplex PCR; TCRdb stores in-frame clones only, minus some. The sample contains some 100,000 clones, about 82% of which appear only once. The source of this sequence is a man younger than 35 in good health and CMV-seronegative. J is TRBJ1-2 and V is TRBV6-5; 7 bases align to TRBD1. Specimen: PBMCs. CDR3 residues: CASSRTTGYGYTF. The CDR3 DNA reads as TGTGCCAGCAGCCGAACGACAGGGTATGGCTACACCTTC.